One sample yielded the 20 T cell receptor beta chains listed below, sequenced in a study of blood T cell repertoires in COVID-19. TCRdb's table, derived via immunoSEQ multiplex PCR, lists solely in-frame clones and lacks some. The sample lists more than 150,000 clones, roughly 84% occurring once. Input material: PBMCs or T cells enriched from blood (not recorded which). The receptors derive from an older woman who had recovered from COVID-19.

This clone appeared once. The chain has TRBV7-9 and TRBJ2-1; 10 positions agree with TRBD2. Germline-derived CDR1 and CDR2 are SEHNR and FQNEAQ (reference sequence). V dropped 0 bases and J dropped 2; count of bases not matched to a gene: 1. The CDR3 sequence is 16 residues long. The CDR3 coding sequence is TGTGCCAGCAGCTTAGCCCTAGCGGGGGCCTACAATGAGCAGTTCTTC. This sequence encodes CASSLALAGAYNEQFF.

The rearrangement uses TRBV6-4 and TRBJ1-2, with 12 bases fitting TRBD1. J lost 7 bases, V lost 9 bases, and 15 bases had no gene match. The CDR3 runs to 16 residues. CDR1 MRHNA and CDR2 SNTAGT come from the germline V gene. CDR3 nucleotides: TGTGCCAGGAAAAACGGGACAGGGGGCGCCCCAGGTGGCTACACCTTC. Translating it yields CARKNGTGGAPGGYTF.

This sequence joins TRBV18 and TRBJ2-2, with D unclear. V shed 4 bases and J shed 3 bases, with 15 bases lying between them. Germline CDR1 reads KGHSH; CDR2 reads LQKENI. The CDR3 spans 16 residues. The CDR3 DNA reads as TGTGCCAGCTCACGTTTTTCCAGGCTCGACACCGGGGAGCTGTTTTTT. This codes for CASSRFSRLDTGELFF.

The chain uses TRBV11-2 and TRBJ2-7, with 8 bases lining up with TRBD1. V was clipped by 5 bases and J by 2 bases; unmatched bases: 8. CDR1 and CDR2 from the germline V gene are SGHAT and FQNNGV. The CDR3 contains 15 residues. Written as DNA, the CDR3 is TGTGCCAGCAGCCGGGACAGGATTGCGACCTACGAGCAGTACTTC. Its translation is CASSRDRIATYEQYF.

The chain joins TRBV5-6 to TRBJ2-7, with D perhaps matching TRBD2 (6 bases). This CDR3 has 14 amino acids. V was cut by 2 bases and J by 2 bases, with 11 bases left in between. Germline CDR1 SGHDT, CDR2 YYEEEE. Here the CDR3 DNA reads TGTGCCAGCAGCTTCACTAGCCTCCCCTACGAGCAGTACTTC. It codes for CASSFTSLPYEQYF.

The chain uses TRBV3-1 (or the pseudogene TRBV3-2) and TRBJ2-2; D is possibly TRBD2 (6 bases). Trimming shortened V by 4 bases and J by 7 bases, and 10 bases separated the two germline ends. The CDR3 sequence is 13 residues long. Germline CDR1 LGHDT, CDR2 YNNKEL (reference sequence). The CDR3, as DNA: TGTGCCAGCAGCCTCCTGGAGGGCGGGGAGCTGTTTTTT. Translation: CASSLLEGGELFF.

The CDR3 sequence is CASSSPGLAGANEQYF. The CDR3, as DNA: TGTGCCAGCAGCTCCCCGGGACTAGCGGGAGCAAACGAGCAGTACTTC. The rearrangement joins TRBV5-4 to TRBJ2-7; 14 bases line up with TRBD2. The CDR3 is 16 amino acids. Trimming took 3 bases from V and 5 from J; bases not matched to a gene: 7. Germline CDR1 is SGHNT and CDR2 is YYREEE (reference sequence).

The chain carries TRBV14 and TRBJ2-1; D gene uncertain. In germline, CDR1 is SGHDN, CDR2 FVKESK. The CDR3 contains 13 residues. V was shortened by 4 bases and J by 2 bases, with 6 bases between the two germline ends. The CDR3 DNA is TGTGCCAGCAGCCTCTCCGCCTACAATGAGCAGTTCTTC. Protein sequence: CASSLSAYNEQFF.

As DNA, the CDR3 is TGTGCCTGGAATAGAGGGGGCAGAGAGACCCAGTACTTC. Translation gives CAWNRGGRETQYF. The rearrangement joins TRBV30 to TRBJ2-5; TRBD1 aligns across 7 bases. The CDR3 extends over 13 amino acids. Germline CDR1 reads GTSNPN; CDR2 reads SVGIG (reference sequence). V lost 4 bases, J lost 4 bases, and 6 bases stayed unmatched.

There are a few counts of this clone. This chain links TRBV10-1 with TRBJ2-7; 12 bases fit TRBD2. The CDR3 loop spans 15 amino acids. CDR1 and CDR2 (germline): WNHNN, SYGVQD (reference sequence). Losses at the gene ends were 5 bases for V and 4 bases for J; bases not matched to a gene: 6. This CDR3 is CASSPGLAGQYEQYF. CDR3 DNA: TGCGCCAGCAGTCCGGGACTAGCGGGTCAGTACGAGCAGTACTTC.

The rearrangement uses TRBV5-4 and TRBJ2-1; D unclear. The length of the CDR3 is 12 residues. Trimming took 0 bases from V and 7 from J, leaving 5 bases between them. CDR1 is SGHNT, CDR2 YYREEE, per germline (reference sequence). CDR3 amino acids: CASSLAQNEQFF. In DNA form, the CDR3 reads TGTGCCAGCAGCTTGGCCCAGAATGAGCAGTTCTTC.

This sequence joins TRBV11-2 and TRBJ2-1; D call uncertain. Trimming removed 5 bases from V and 9 bases from J, with 11 bases in between. The length of the CDR3 is 12 residues. The V gene's germline CDR1 is SGHAT and CDR2 FQNNGV. CDR3 bases: TGTGCCAGCAGCCCACTTGCAGGTGAGCAGTTCTTC. Protein sequence: CASSPLAGEQFF.

This clone turned up a few times. The chain recombines TRBV4-2 with TRBJ2-5; a weak D match, TRBD1 (6 bases). Per the germline V gene, CDR1 is LGHNA and CDR2 is YNFKEQ. V shed 2 bases and J shed 2 bases, with 9 bases lying between them. The length of the CDR3 is 14 residues. This CDR3 is CASSQRGIQETQYF. In DNA form, the CDR3 reads TGTGCCAGCAGCCAAAGGGGGATACAAGAGACCCAGTACTTC.

The chain employs TRBV5-1 and TRBJ2-5; 8 nucleotides match TRBD1. The CDR3 consists of 14 residues. Germline CDR1 SGHRS, CDR2 YFSETQ. J was trimmed by 5 bases and V by 2 bases; bases with no gene match: 5. The CDR3 coding sequence is TGCGCCAGCAGCTTTCAGGGGGCCCGGGAGACCCAGTACTTC. Protein: CASSFQGARETQYF. Supplemented by reference TRBV5-1 and TRBJ2-5, the full variable domain reads KAGVTQTPRYLIKTRGQQVTLSCSPISGHRSVSWYQQTPGQGLQFLFEYFSETQRNKGNFPGRFSGRQFSNSRSEMNVSTLELGDSALYLCASSFQGARETQYFGPGTRLLVL.

The rearrangement uses TRBV27 and TRBJ2-1, with a tentative D call TRBD1 (5 bases). This CDR3 is 11 amino acids long. The V end lost 3 bases, the J end lost 15 bases, and 12 bases lay between the germline ends. Germline-derived CDR1 and CDR2 are MNHEY and SMNVEV (reference sequence). CDR3 in DNA: TGTGCCAGCAGTTTTCGTCAGGGTACGTTCTTC. Its protein product is CASSFRQGTFF.

The J gene is TRBJ1-4, the V gene TRBV3-1 (or the pseudogene TRBV3-2); tentatively, D is TRBD1 (6 bases). Germline CDR1 is LGHDT and CDR2 is YNNKEL (reference sequence). The V end lost 2 bases, the J end lost 4 bases, and 8 bases lay between the germline ends. The CDR3 covers 14 residues. The CDR3 loop reads CASSQPGDNEKLFF. In nucleotides, the CDR3 is TGTGCCAGCAGCCAACCAGGGGATAATGAAAAACTGTTTTTT.

V and J are TRBV2 and TRBJ1-2; tentative D call: TRBD1 (5 bases). The length of the CDR3 is 13 residues. Trimming cost V 3 bases and J 7 bases, with 12 bases left between them. Per the germline V gene, CDR1 is SNHLY and CDR2 is FYNNEI. The CDR3: CASSELGHGGYTF. CDR3 bases: TGTGCCAGCAGTGAGTTGGGGCATGGTGGCTACACCTTC. Drawing the rest from reference TRBV2 and TRBJ1-2, the complete variable domain is EPEVTQTPSHQVTQMGQEVILRCVPISNHLYFYWYRQILGQKVEFLVSFYNNEISEKSEIFDDQFSVERPDGSNFTLKIRSTKLEDSAMYFCASSELGHGGYTFGSGTRLTVV.

This clone was picked up a small number of times. The V and J genes are TRBV6-5 and TRBJ1-2; D uncertain. CDR3 length equals 12 residues. Trimming removed 6 bases from V and 5 bases from J, with 10 bases in between. Germline CDR1 and CDR2: MNHEY and SVGAGI. The DNA of the CDR3 is TGTGCCAGCAGCTTAGACACGTATGGCTACACCTTC. It is translated as CASSLDTYGYTF.

The rearrangement joins TRBV5-1 to TRBJ2-1; 7 positions agree with TRBD1. Germline CDR1 reads SGHRS; CDR2 reads YFSETQ. V shed 5 bases and J 4 bases; nucleotides not matched to a gene: 9. The CDR3 loop spans 15 amino acids. CDR3 in amino acids: CASSSGTVVYNEQFF. The CDR3 DNA sequence: TGCGCCAGCAGTTCCGGGACAGTTGTGTACAATGAGCAGTTCTTC.

V gene TRBV7-2 combines with J gene TRBJ1-2, with 7 nucleotides matching TRBD1. This CDR3 region has 14 residues. Germline V lookup: CDR1 SGHTA, CDR2 FQGNSA. V lost 5 bases and J lost 3; bases outside the gene matches: 6. Here the CDR3 reads CASSHDREDYGYTF. DNA for the CDR3: TGTGCCAGCAGCCATGACAGGGAAGACTATGGCTACACCTTC. Combining the CDR3 with reference TRBV7-2 and TRBJ1-2 gives the whole variable domain GAGVSQSPSNKVTEKGKDVELRCDPISGHTALYWYRQSLGQGLEFLIYFQGNSAPDKSGLPSDRFSAERTGGSVSTLTIQRTQQEDSAVYLCASSHDREDYGYTFGSGTRLTVV.